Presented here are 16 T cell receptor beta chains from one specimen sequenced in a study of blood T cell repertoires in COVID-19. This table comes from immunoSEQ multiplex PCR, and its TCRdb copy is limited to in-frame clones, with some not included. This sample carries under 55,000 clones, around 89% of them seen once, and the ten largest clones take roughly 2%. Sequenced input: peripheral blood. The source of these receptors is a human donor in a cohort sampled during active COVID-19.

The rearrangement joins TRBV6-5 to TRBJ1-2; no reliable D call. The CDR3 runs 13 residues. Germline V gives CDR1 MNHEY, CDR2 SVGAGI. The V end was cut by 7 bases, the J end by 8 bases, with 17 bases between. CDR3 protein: CASTERWAGGYTF. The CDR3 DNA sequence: TGTGCCAGCACCGAACGTTGGGCGGGCGGCTACACCTTC.

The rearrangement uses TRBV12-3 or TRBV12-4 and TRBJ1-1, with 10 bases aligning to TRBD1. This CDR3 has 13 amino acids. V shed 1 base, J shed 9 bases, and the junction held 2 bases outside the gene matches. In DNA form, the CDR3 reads TGTGCCAGCAGTTTAGGGGACAGGGGTCAAGCTTTCTTT. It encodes CASSLGDRGQAFF.

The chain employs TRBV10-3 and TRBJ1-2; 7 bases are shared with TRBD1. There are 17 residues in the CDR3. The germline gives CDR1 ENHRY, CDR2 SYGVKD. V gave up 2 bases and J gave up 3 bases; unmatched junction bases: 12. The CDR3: CAISETDRRGVDYGYTF. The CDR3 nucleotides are TGTGCCATCAGTGAGACGGACAGGAGAGGGGTTGACTATGGCTACACCTTC.

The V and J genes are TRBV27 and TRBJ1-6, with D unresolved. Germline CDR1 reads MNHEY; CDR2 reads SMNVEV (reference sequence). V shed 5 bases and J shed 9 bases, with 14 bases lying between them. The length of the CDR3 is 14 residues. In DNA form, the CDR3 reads TGTGCCAGCAGTGCATCGGACGGGGTTTCACCCCTCCACTTT. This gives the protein CASSASDGVSPLHF.

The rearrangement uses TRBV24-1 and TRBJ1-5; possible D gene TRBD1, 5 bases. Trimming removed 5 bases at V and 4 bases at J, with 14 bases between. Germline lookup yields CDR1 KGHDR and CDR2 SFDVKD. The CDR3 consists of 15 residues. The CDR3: CATSAAAGLNQPQHF. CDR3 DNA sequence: TGTGCCACCAGTGCGGCGGCAGGGTTAAATCAGCCCCAGCATTTT.

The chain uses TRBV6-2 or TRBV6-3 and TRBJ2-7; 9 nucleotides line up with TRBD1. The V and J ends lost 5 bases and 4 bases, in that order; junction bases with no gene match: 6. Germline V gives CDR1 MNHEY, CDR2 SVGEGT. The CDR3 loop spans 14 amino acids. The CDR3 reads CASSLLQGAYEQYF. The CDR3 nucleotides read TGTGCCAGCAGTCTCCTACAGGGGGCATACGAGCAGTACTTC.

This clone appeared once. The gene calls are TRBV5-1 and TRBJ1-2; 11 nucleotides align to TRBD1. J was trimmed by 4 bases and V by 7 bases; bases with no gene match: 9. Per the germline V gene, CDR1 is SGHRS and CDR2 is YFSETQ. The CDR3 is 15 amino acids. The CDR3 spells CASSDPGQGVYGYTF. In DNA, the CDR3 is TGCGCCAGCTCCGATCCGGGACAGGGGGTCTATGGCTACACCTTC.

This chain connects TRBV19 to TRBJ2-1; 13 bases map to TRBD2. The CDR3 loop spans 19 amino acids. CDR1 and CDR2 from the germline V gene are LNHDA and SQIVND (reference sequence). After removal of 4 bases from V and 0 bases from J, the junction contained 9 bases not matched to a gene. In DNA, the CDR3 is TGTGCCAGTAGTAAAGGGACTAGCGGGACAAGAGGCTCCTACAATGAGCAGTTCTTC. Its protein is CASSKGTSGTRGSYNEQFF.

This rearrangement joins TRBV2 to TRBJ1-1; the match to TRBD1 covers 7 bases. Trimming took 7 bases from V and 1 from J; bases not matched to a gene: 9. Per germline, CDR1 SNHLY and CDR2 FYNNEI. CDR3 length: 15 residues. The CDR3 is CASKATGTANTEAFF. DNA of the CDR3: TGTGCCAGCAAGGCGACCGGGACAGCGAACACTGAAGCTTTCTTT.

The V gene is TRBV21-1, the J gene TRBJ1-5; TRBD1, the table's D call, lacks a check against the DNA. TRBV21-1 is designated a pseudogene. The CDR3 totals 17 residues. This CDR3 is CASTPNTGVGCNQPQHF. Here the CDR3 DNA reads TGTGCCAGCACGCCGAATACAGGGGTCGGGTGCAATCAGCCCCAGCATTTT.

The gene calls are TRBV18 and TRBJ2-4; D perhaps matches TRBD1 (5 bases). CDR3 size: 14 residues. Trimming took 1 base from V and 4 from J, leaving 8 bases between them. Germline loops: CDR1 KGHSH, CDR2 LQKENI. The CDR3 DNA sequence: TGTGCCAGCTCACCACAGAACAGGAAAAACATTCAGTACTTC. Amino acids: CASSPQNRKNIQYF.

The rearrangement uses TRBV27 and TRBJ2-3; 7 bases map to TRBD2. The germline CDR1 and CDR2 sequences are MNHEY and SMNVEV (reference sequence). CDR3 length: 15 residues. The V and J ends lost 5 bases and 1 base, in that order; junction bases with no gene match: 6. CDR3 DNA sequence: TGTGCCAGCAGTCGCGGTAGCGGGCGCACAGATACGCAGTATTTT. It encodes CASSRGSGRTDTQYF.

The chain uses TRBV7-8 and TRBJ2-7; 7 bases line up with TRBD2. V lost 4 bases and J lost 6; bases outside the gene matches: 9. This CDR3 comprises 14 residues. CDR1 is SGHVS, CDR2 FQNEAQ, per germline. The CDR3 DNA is TGTGCCAGCAGCTCTGGACTAGATGGTGTCGAGCAGTACTTC. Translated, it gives CASSSGLDGVEQYF.

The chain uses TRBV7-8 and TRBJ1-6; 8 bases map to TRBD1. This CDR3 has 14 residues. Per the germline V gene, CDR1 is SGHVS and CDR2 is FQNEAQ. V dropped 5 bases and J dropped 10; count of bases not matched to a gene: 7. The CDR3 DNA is TGTGCCAGCAGCCCCCGACAGGGGCAATCACCCCTCCACTTT. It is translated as CASSPRQGQSPLHF.

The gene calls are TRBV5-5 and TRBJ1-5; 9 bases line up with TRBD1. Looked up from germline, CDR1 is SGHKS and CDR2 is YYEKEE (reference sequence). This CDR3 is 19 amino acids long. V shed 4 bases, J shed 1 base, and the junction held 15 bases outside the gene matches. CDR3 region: CASSPEGDRGFLSNQPQHF. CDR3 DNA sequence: TGTGCCAGCAGCCCCGAGGGCGACAGGGGGTTTCTAAGCAATCAGCCCCAGCATTTT. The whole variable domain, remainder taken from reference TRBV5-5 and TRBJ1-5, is DAGVTQSPTHLIKTRGQQVTLRCSPISGHKSVSWYQQVLGQGPQFIFQYYEKEERGRGNFPDRFSARQFPNYSSELNVNALLLGDSALYLCASSPEGDRGFLSNQPQHFGDGTRLSIL.

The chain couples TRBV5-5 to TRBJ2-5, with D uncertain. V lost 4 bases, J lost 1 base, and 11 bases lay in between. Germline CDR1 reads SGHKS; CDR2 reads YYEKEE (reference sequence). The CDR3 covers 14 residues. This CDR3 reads CASSPRAIQETQYF. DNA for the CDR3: TGTGCCAGCAGCCCAAGAGCTATCCAAGAGACCCAGTACTTC.